The clone carrying this T cell receptor (beta chain) appeared a few times. Its target is unknown. This sample was taken from a study of cytomegalovirus exposure and HLA in healthy donors. On the study more broadly: Researchers found that roughly 81% of over 350 genotyped donors fell within the Caucasian-associated ancestry cluster.

The PCR contained 60 Vbeta and 13 Jbeta primers. Data came from immunoSEQ multiplex PCR; TCRdb stores just in-frame clones and leaves some out. The sample shows about 160,000 clones, about 75% of them seen only once. Trimming pared 6 bases from V and 1 base from J, leaving 9 bases between. This CDR3 region has 14 residues. Looked up from germline, CDR1 is SNHLY and CDR2 is FYNNEI. Study outcomes and limitations: Common viral pathogens were later found to be apparently linked to several of the most significant clusters. It was taken for granted in presence/absence analyses that sequencing depth across donors was roughly uniform. In an earlier analysis, most TCR beta V segments were productive about 90% or about 30% of the time.

The chain is built from TRBV2 and TRBJ2-2, with D perhaps matching TRBD1 (6 bases). This clonotype originated in a female donor in good health and CMV-seronegative. Sample: PBMCs. The CDR3 region is CASSPDRNTGELFF. CDR3 nucleotides: TGTGCCAGCAGCCCGGACAGGAACACCGGGGAGCTGTTTTTT.